A selection of T cell receptor beta chains follows, all from one sample in a study of T cell responses to AZD1222 COVID-19 vaccine. Only in-frame clones appear in the TCRdb table, and some are missing; sequencing was by immunoSEQ multiplex PCR. The sample has approximately 150,000 clones; around nine tenths are singletons. The source was peripheral blood, collected on day 0 of AZD1222 vaccination. Receptors originate from an adult in good health. Each CDR3 is given with its conserved first and last residue. Each record gives: V gene, J gene, CDR3 protein.

>TRBV4-1|TRBJ1-6
CASSQTRGGNSPLHF
>TRBV7-9|TRBJ1-2
CASTFGGQSYGYTF
>TRBV27|TRBJ2-1
CASSSGLIRGKEQFF
>TRBV7-2|TRBJ1-1
CASRGTVGTGLNTEAFF
>TRBV5-1|TRBJ1-6
CASSLGGTSLSPLHF
>TRBV10-3|TRBJ2-3
CAISRQGDADTQYF
>TRBV29-1|TRBJ1-4
CSVGFANEKLFF
>TRBV19|TRBJ2-1
CASSPETSRYNEQFF
>TRBV9|TRBJ1-2
CASSVSGQANYGYTF
>TRBV5-1|TRBJ2-1
CASSKDRVGLAGGYNEQFF
>TRBV28|TRBJ1-1
CASSSPYEAFF
>TRBV7-8|TRBJ1-2
CASSLERDYGYTF
>TRBV4-1|TRBJ1-5
CASSQDPTVNQPQHF
>TRBV7-2|TRBJ1-5
CASSPRGNQPQHF
>TRBV6-5|TRBJ1-1
CASKGTVDGTEAFF
>TRBV27|TRBJ1-1
CASSIGTGVTEAFF
>TRBV5-4|TRBJ1-2
CASSSDPGGFSYGYTF
>TRBV15|TRBJ1-2
CATSRDTRQTNYGYTF
>TRBV19|TRBJ1-6
CASSIRRGGGSYNSPLHF
>TRBV15|TRBJ2-2
CATSQDRLVAGELFF
>TRBV7-9|TRBJ1-5
CASSTSTGVGQPQHF
>TRBV12-3/TRBV12-4|TRBJ1-2
CASKWGPRGYTF
>TRBV29-1|TRBJ2-5
CSVVGRDRQETQYF